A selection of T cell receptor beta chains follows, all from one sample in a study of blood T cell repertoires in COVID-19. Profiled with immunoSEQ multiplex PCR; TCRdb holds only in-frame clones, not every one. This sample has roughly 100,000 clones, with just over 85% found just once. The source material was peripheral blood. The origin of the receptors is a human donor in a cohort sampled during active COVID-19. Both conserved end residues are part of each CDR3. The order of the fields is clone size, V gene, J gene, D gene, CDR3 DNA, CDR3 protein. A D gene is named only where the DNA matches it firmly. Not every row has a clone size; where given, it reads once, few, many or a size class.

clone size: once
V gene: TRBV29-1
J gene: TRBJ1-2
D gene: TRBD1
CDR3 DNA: TGCAGCGTTGAGACTACAGGGGGCTATGGCTACACCTTC
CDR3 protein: CSVETTGGYGYTF

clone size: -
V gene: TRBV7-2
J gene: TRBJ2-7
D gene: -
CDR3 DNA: TGTGCCAGCAGCTTAGACAGGGAGCGGTACGAGCAGTACTTC
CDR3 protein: CASSLDRERYEQYF

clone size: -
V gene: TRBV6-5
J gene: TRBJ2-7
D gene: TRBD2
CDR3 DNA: TGTGCCAGCCGTCTAGCGGGAGGGCCGTATGAGCAGTACTTC
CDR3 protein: CASRLAGGPYEQYF

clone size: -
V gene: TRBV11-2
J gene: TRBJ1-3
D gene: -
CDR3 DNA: TGTGCCAGCAGCGCGGGGGGAAACACCATATATTTT
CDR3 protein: CASSAGGNTIYF

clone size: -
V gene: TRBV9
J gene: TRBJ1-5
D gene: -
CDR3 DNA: TGTGCCAGCAGCGTAGACCAGGGCAATCAGCCCCAGCATTTT
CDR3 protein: CASSVDQGNQPQHF

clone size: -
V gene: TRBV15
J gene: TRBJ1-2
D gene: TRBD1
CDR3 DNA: TGTGCCACCAGCAGAGATATAGGACAGGGTGGCGGCTACACCTTC
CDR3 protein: CATSRDIGQGGGYTF

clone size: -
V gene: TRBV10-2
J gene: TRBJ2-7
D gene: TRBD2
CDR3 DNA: TGCGCCAGCAGTTATAGCGGGGGTGAGCAGTACTTC
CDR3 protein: CASSYSGGEQYF

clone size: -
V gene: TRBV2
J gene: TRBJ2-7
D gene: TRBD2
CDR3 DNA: TGTGCCAGCAGTGAACACGGGGGGAGGACGTACGAGCAGTACTTC
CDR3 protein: CASSEHGGRTYEQYF

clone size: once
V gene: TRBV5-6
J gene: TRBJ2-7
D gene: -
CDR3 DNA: TGTGCCAGCAGCTCGGTCGGCAGGTCCTACGAGCAGTACTTC
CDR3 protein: CASSSVGRSYEQYF

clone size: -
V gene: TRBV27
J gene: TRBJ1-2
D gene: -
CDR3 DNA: TGTGCCAGCAGTTTAAATATTCGGGGGGCTGGCTACACCTTC
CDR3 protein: CASSLNIRGAGYTF

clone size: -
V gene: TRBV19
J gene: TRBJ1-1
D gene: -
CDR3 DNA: TGTGCCAGTACTTACAGGGTAGGGACTGAAGCTTTCTTT
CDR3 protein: CASTYRVGTEAFF

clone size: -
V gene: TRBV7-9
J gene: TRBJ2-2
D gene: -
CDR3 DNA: TGTGCCAGCAGCATTCGCACCGGAGCCGGGGAGCTGTTTTTT
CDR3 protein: CASSIRTGAGELFF

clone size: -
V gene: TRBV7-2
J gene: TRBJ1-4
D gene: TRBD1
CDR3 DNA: TGTGCCAGCAGCTTAGGGACAGGAGCGTCTAATGAAAAACTGTTTTTT
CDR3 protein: CASSLGTGASNEKLFF

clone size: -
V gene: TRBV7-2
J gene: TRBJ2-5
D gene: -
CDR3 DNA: TGTGCCAGCAGCTTTGGGGGGGGGCCGGAGACCCAGTACTTC
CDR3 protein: CASSFGGGPETQYF

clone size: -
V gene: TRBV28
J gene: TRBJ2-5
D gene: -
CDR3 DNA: TGTGCCAGCCTGGCCAGGGGTCAAGAGACCCAGTACTTC
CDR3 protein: CASLARGQETQYF

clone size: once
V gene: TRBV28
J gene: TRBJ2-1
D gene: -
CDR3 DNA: TGTGCCAGCAGCCCAGTTAGCCTCGAGCAGTTCTTC
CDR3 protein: CASSPVSLEQFF

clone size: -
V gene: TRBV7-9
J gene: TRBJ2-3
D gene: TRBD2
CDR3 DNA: TGTGCCAGCAGCTTTAGGAGCGGGGGGATCACAGATACGCAGTATTTT
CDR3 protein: CASSFRSGGITDTQYF

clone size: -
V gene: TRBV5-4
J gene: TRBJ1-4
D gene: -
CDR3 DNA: TGTGCCAGCAGCTTGAAGCAAATTAATGAAAAACTGTTTTTT
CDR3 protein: CASSLKQINEKLFF

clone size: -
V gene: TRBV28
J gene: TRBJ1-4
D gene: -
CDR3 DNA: TGTGCCAGCAGTCCGGGGGGGGAAAAACTGTTTTTT
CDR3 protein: CASSPGGEKLFF

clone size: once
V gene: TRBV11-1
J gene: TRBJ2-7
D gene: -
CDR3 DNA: TGTGCCAGCAGCTTAAGGGTGGGGACAAGAGTCTACGAGCAGTACTTC
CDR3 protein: CASSLRVGTRVYEQYF

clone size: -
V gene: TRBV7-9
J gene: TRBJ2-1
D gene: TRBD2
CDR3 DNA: TGTGCCAGCAGCCCCGGACTAGCGGGAGTCAATGAGCAGTTCTTC
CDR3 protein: CASSPGLAGVNEQFF

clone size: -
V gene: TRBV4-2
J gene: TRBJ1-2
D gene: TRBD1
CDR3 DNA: TGTGCCAGCATCTTGACAGGGGGAGACTCGGGTGGCTACACCTTC
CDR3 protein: CASILTGGDSGGYTF

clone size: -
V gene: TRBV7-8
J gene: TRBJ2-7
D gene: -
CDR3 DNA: TGTGCCAGCAGCTTGGTGGGAGTCTACGAGCAGTACTTC
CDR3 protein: CASSLVGVYEQYF

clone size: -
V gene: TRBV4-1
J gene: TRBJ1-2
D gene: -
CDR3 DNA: TGCGCCAGCAGCCAAGATGTAACAGGCTATGGCTACACCTTC
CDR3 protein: CASSQDVTGYGYTF

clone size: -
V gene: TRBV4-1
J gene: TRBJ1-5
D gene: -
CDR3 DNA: TGCGCCAGCAGCCAAGATCTCTCCCTCTATCAGCCCCAGCATTTT
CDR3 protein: CASSQDLSLYQPQHF

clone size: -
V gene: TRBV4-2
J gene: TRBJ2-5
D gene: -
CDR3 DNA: TGTGCCAGCAGCCAAGATGCGGGGAACCAAGAGACCCAGTACTTC
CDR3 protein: CASSQDAGNQETQYF

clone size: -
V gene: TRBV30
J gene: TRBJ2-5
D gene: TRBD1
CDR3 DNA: TGTGCCTGGAGTAACAGGGGGCCAGAGACCCAGTACTTC
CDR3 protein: CAWSNRGPETQYF

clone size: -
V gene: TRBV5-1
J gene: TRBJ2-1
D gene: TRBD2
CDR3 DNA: TGCGCCAGCAGCTCGCACGGGAGGGGAAATGAGCAGTTCTTC
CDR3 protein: CASSSHGRGNEQFF

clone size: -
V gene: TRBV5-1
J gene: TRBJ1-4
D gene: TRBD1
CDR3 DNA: TGCGCCAGCAGCTCAACAGGACAGGGAACTAATGAAAAACTGTTTTTT
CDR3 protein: CASSSTGQGTNEKLFF

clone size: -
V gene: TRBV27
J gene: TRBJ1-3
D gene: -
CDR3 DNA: TGTGCCAGCAGTTTTGGACAGCTAAACACCATATATTTT
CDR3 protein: CASSFGQLNTIYF

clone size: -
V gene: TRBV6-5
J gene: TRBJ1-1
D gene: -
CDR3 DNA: TGTGCCAGCACCCCGGAGCCCTGGGACACTGAAGCTTTCTTT
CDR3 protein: CASTPEPWDTEAFF